Below, 20 T cell receptor beta chains from the same sample are listed, as sequenced in a study of blood T cell repertoires in COVID-19 (dated by TCRdb to the early 2020s). The protocol used for the library was the immunoSEQ multiplex PCR assay. TCRdb holds this immuneACCESS table with in-frame rearrangements only. Some clones are missing; in checked studies, unresolved V genes explain under half, and the rest has no known cause. This sample lists roughly 200,000 clones; roughly four fifths were detected once. Roughly 12% of the sample belongs to the ten largest clones. The source material was PBMCs or T cells enriched from blood (not recorded which). These receptors originate from a man aged 35-49 years who had recovered from COVID-19.

This chain uses TRBV12-3 or TRBV12-4 with TRBJ2-7, with TRBD1 as a possible D gene (5 bases). The CDR3 sequence is 13 residues long. With 4 bases removed from V and 1 base from J, the gap between germline ends came to 8 bases. The CDR3 region has the DNA TGTGCCAGCAGTTCCGACAGATCCTACGAGCAGTACGTC. It codes for CASSSDRSYEQYV.

This clone was seen only once. The rearrangement joins TRBV5-1 to TRBJ2-1; 12 nucleotides line up with TRBD2. Germline CDR1 SGHRS, CDR2 YFSETQ. The CDR3 has 15 amino acids. Losses at the gene ends were 0 bases for V and 8 bases for J; bases not matched to a gene: 3. The DNA for the CDR3 is TGCGCCAGCAGCTTGGCGACTAGCGGGAGCTATGAGCAGTTCTTC. Residues: CASSLATSGSYEQFF.

In its sample, this clone was seen once. The chain is built from TRBV19 and TRBJ2-1; 13 positions match TRBD2. V was clipped by 2 bases and J by 4 bases; unmatched bases: 2. There are 16 residues in the CDR3. Germline CDR1 reads LNHDA; CDR2 reads SQIVND (reference sequence). The DNA of the CDR3 is TGTGCCAGTAGTATACTGGGACTAGCGGGGTACAATGAGCAGTTCTTC. Its protein is CASSILGLAGYNEQFF. Looking up the rest from reference TRBV19 and TRBJ2-1 gives the full variable domain: DGGITQSPKYLFRKEGQNVTLSCEQNLNHDAMYWYRQDPGQGLRLIYYSQIVNDFQKGDIAEGYSVSREKKESFPLTVTSAQKNPTAFYLCASSILGLAGYNEQFFGPGTRLTVL.

The chain carries TRBV7-9 and TRBJ2-2, with 8 bases lining up with TRBD1. The trim removed 5 bases at V and 2 bases at J, leaving 13 bases unmatched. The CDR3 is made up of 18 amino acids. Germline V gene sequence: CDR1 SEHNR, CDR2 FQNEAQ (reference sequence). In DNA, the CDR3 is TGTGCCAGCAGCCCTAAGGGCTACAGGGGGGATAACACCGGGGAGCTGTTTTTT. Translated, it gives CASSPKGYRGDNTGELFF.

The chain recombines TRBV7-3 with TRBJ1-6; 7 bases line up with TRBD1. This CDR3 has 18 residues. Unmatched junction bases numbered 17, after V lost 4 bases and J lost 8 bases. CDR1 SGHTA and CDR2 FQGTGA come from the germline V gene. This CDR3 reads CASSSQIMDRITDSPLHF. The CDR3 nucleotides are TGTGCCAGCAGCTCGCAAATAATGGACAGGATCACGGATTCACCCCTCCACTTT.

The gene calls are TRBV12-3 or TRBV12-4 and TRBJ1-1; D not certain. The CDR3 is 13 amino acids. Trimming took off 3 bases at V and 3 bases at J, with 8 bases between the two ends. As DNA, the CDR3 is TGTGCCAGCAGTTTTAGCCTATACACTGAAGCTTTCTTT. Protein sequence: CASSFSLYTEAFF.

The J gene is TRBJ2-3, the V gene TRBV30; weak D call: TRBD1 (5 bases). CDR1 and CDR2 (germline): GTSNPN, SVGIG (reference sequence). The CDR3 is made up of 13 amino acids. V gave up 1 base and J gave up 2 bases, with 7 bases separating them. The CDR3 coding sequence is TGTGCCTGGAGTGACAGGTTCACAGATACGCAGTATTTT. Translating it yields CAWSDRFTDTQYF.

The V gene is TRBV2, the J gene TRBJ2-1, with D possibly matching TRBD2 (6 bases). Trimming removed 7 bases at V and 10 bases at J, with 17 bases between. The CDR3 runs 13 residues. Per the germline V gene, CDR1 is SNHLY and CDR2 is FYNNEI. CDR3 DNA sequence: TGTGCCAGCAAGACTAGTTGGTTGCTGGAGCAGTTCTTC. Translated: CASKTSWLLEQFF.

J is TRBJ1-1 and V is TRBV23-1; maybe TRBD1 (6 bases). TRBV23-1 qualifies as an ORF whose function is uncertain. The CDR3 is made up of 13 amino acids. Trimming pared 8 bases from V and 5 bases from J, leaving 15 bases between. The CDR3 bases are TGCGCCAGCCCTCACAGGGTTCAGACTGAAGCTTTCTTT. Its translation is CASPHRVQTEAFF.

The chain is built from TRBV28 and TRBJ1-3; TRBD1 aligns across 10 bases. Germline CDR1 is MDHEN and CDR2 is SYDVKM. With V trimmed by 6 bases and J by 5 bases, 10 bases remained unmatched. The CDR3 runs 16 residues. The CDR3 spells CASSSPGTGARNTIYF. As DNA, the CDR3 is TGTGCCAGCAGCTCGCCGGGGACAGGGGCTAGAAACACCATATATTTT. The variable domain in full, with the rest retrieved from reference TRBV28 and TRBJ1-3, is DVKVTQSSRYLVKRTGEKVFLECVQDMDHENMFWYRQDPGLGLRLIYFSYDVKMKEKGDIPEGYSVSREKKERFSLILESASTNQTSMYLCASSSPGTGARNTIYFGEGSWLTVV.

This clone has a handful of counts. The chain uses TRBV19 and TRBJ2-1; TRBD2 matches at 11 bases. Trimming at V came to 5 bases and at J to 3 bases, leaving 9 bases not matched to a gene. The CDR3 sequence is 17 residues long. CDR1 is LNHDA, CDR2 SQIVND, per germline (reference sequence). For the CDR3, the DNA is TGTGCCAGTAGTCTGGGACTAGCGGCGTACAACTACAATGAGCAGTTCTTC. Translated: CASSLGLAAYNYNEQFF. Combining the CDR3 with reference TRBV19 and TRBJ2-1 gives the whole variable domain DGGITQSPKYLFRKEGQNVTLSCEQNLNHDAMYWYRQDPGQGLRLIYYSQIVNDFQKGDIAEGYSVSREKKESFPLTVTSAQKNPTAFYLCASSLGLAAYNYNEQFFGPGTRLTVL.

The V and J genes are TRBV6-1 and TRBJ1-2; D is possibly TRBD1 (6 bases). Germline V gene data show CDR1 as MNHNS and CDR2 as SASEGT. V lost 3 bases and J lost 8, with 16 bases in between. The CDR3 consists of 14 residues. CDR3 protein: CASSDGQGFGGYTF. The CDR3 DNA is TGTGCCAGCAGTGACGGGCAGGGGTTTGGCGGCTACACCTTC.

The chain uses TRBV6-4 and TRBJ2-1, with 8 bases aligning to TRBD2. This CDR3 has 15 residues. Trimming took 2 bases from V and 5 from J; bases not matched to a gene: 5. Germline CDR1 MRHNA, CDR2 SNTAGT. The CDR3 DNA sequence: TGTGCCAGCAGTGACCAGCGGGAGATGAACAATGAGCAGTTCTTC. Its translation is CASSDQREMNNEQFF.

The chain uses TRBV11-2 and TRBJ2-2; 11 positions agree with TRBD2. Germline V CDR1 and CDR2: SGHAT, FQNNGV. This CDR3 has 18 residues. V lost 2 bases, J lost 6 bases, and 11 bases stayed unmatched. CDR3 DNA: TGTGCCAGCAGCTTAAAAACTAGCGGGAGAATGTATGCCGGGGAGCTGTTTTTT. This sequence encodes CASSLKTSGRMYAGELFF.

This clone was detected once. The chain links TRBV7-9 to TRBJ2-3; TRBD2 aligns across 10 bases. The V gene end was trimmed by 5 bases and the J gene end by 2 bases; junction bases not matched to a gene: 4. There are 15 residues in the CDR3. Germline V gene lookup returns CDR1 SEHNR and CDR2 FQNEAQ (reference sequence). The CDR3 is CASSVGTSDTDTQYF. CDR3 nucleotides: TGTGCCAGCAGCGTCGGGACTAGCGACACAGATACGCAGTATTTT.

The rearrangement joins TRBV2 to TRBJ2-3; possibly TRBD1 for D (6 bases). The CDR3 consists of 13 residues. Trimming left V 5 bases short and J 6 bases short, with 12 bases between. Germline V CDR1 and CDR2: SNHLY, FYNNEI. The DNA for the CDR3 is TGTGCCAGCAGTCCTACAGGGCAGGATACGCAGTATTTT. Its protein is CASSPTGQDTQYF.

The chain carries TRBV5-1 and TRBJ1-2; no clear D gene. V gave up 0 bases and J gave up 2 bases, with 17 bases separating them. CDR3 size: 17 residues. The germline V gene has CDR1 SGHRS and CDR2 YFSETQ. CDR3 bases: TGCGCCAGCAGCTTGGGTGGGTTGATGGAGGACAACTATGGCTACACCTTC. This gives the protein CASSLGGLMEDNYGYTF.

This clone appeared a few times. V gene TRBV4-2 combines with J gene TRBJ1-1; 8 bases are shared with TRBD1. The CDR3 has 15 amino acids. V trimming: 0 bases; J trimming: 8 bases; junction bases outside the gene matches: 8. In germline, CDR1 is LGHNA, CDR2 YNFKEQ. The CDR3 here is CASSQDDRGDIEAFF. DNA of the CDR3: TGTGCCAGCAGCCAAGACGACAGGGGTGACATAGAAGCTTTCTTT.

The chain recombines TRBV19 with TRBJ2-2; 12 nucleotides align to TRBD2. The germline gives CDR1 LNHDA, CDR2 SQIVND (reference sequence). CDR3 size: 17 residues. The V segment lost 6 bases and the J segment 4 bases; nucleotides outside the gene matches: 9. The CDR3 DNA follows: TGTGCCAGTAGACCACGACTAGCGGGGGAGCTCACCGGGGAGCTGTTTTTT. Translated, it gives CASRPRLAGELTGELFF.

The genes are TRBV9 and TRBJ2-7, with 10 bases fitting TRBD1. This CDR3 has 15 amino acids. The V gene's germline CDR1 is SGDLS and CDR2 YYNGEE. V dropped 1 base and J dropped 2; count of bases not matched to a gene: 3. The CDR3 sequence is CASSVRQGAPYEQYF. CDR3 coding DNA: TGTGCCAGCAGCGTAAGACAGGGGGCACCCTACGAGCAGTACTTC.